The present T cell receptor (beta chain) was sequenced within a study of cytomegalovirus exposure and HLA in healthy donors. Looking at the study overall: Among 350 to 500 genotyped donors, around 80% fell in the Caucasian-associated ancestry cluster.

As regards this clone: As yet, its antigen is unknown.

Researchers ran the PCR with 60 Vbeta and 13 Jbeta primers. Methods used by the authors: An analysis that came later counted tens of millions of unique TCR beta chains, 10 million to 11 million shared. Only in-frame clones appear in the TCRdb table, and some are missing; sequencing was by immunoSEQ multiplex PCR. V and J calls and clone size are as listed in that table; D and trimming were resolved from the DNA. Among over 120,000 clones listed, about three quarters were seen once. Regarding the study as a whole: Roughly uniform depth of sequencing across donors was assumed in presence/absence analyses. Later analysis showed most CMV-associated TCR beta chains appearing HLA-restricted.

The CDR3 extends over 17 amino acids. V dropped 0 bases and J dropped 0 bases, with 11 bases sitting between them. Specimen: PBMCs. The J gene is TRBJ2-2, the V gene TRBV23-1; tentative D call: TRBD1 (6 bases). TRBV23-1 is known as an ORF, though its function is uncertain. This sequence was found in a male donor in good health and CMV-seronegative. CDR3 in amino acids: CASSQSSQGPNTGELFF. DNA for the CDR3: TGCGCCAGCAGTCAATCGAGTCAGGGGCCGAACACCGGGGAGCTGTTTTTT.